Listed below are T cell receptor beta chains from one sample, sequenced in a study of cytomegalovirus exposure and HLA in healthy donors. The method was immunoSEQ multiplex PCR; TCRdb's version includes in-frame clones alone and lacks a portion of them. The sample has about 52,000 clones, more than 65% seen once. What was sequenced was PBMCs. The receptors were gathered from a woman between 50 and 59 years old in good health and CMV-seronegative. CDR3s include the opening cysteine and the closing phenylalanine or tryptophan. Each record gives: V gene, clone size, J gene, D gene, CDR3 protein, CDR3 DNA. The D gene is left open where the match is weak. Rows give clone size only sometimes, using once, few, many, or a class for an expanded clone.

V gene: TRBV5-1; clone size: once; J gene: TRBJ2-7; D gene: NA; CDR3 protein: CASSPSLGLLSYEQYF; CDR3 DNA: TGCGCCAGCAGCCCTTCACTAGGGCTTCTCTCCTACGAGCAGTACTTC
V gene: TRBV6-1; clone size: NA; J gene: TRBJ2-3; D gene: TRBD1; CDR3 protein: CAATLRGTGPDTQYF; CDR3 DNA: TGTGCCGCCACCTTGAGAGGGACAGGGCCAGATACGCAGTATTTT
V gene: TRBV6-5; clone size: NA; J gene: TRBJ2-7; D gene: NA; CDR3 protein: CASSYSGVLGEQYF; CDR3 DNA: TGTGCCAGCAGTTACTCAGGGGTCCTGGGCGAGCAGTACTTC
V gene: TRBV7-9; clone size: once; J gene: TRBJ1-6; D gene: TRBD1; CDR3 protein: CASTGTDNNSPLHF; CDR3 DNA: TGTGCCAGCACCGGGACAGATAATAATTCACCCCTCCACTTT
V gene: TRBV19; clone size: NA; J gene: TRBJ1-4; D gene: NA; CDR3 protein: CASSSPGEPATNEKLFF; CDR3 DNA: TGTGCCAGTAGTTCCCCAGGGGAACCCGCAACTAATGAAAAACTGTTTTTT
V gene: TRBV9; clone size: NA; J gene: TRBJ2-2; D gene: TRBD2; CDR3 protein: CASSVAGGITGELFF; CDR3 DNA: TGTGCCAGCAGCGTAGCGGGGGGTATCACCGGGGAGCTGTTTTTT
V gene: TRBV6-5; clone size: few; J gene: TRBJ1-6; D gene: TRBD1; CDR3 protein: CASSSLGQGRDSPLHF; CDR3 DNA: TGTGCCAGCAGTTCCCTTGGACAGGGAAGGGATTCACCCCTCCACTTT
V gene: TRBV29-1; clone size: NA; J gene: TRBJ1-1; D gene: NA; CDR3 protein: CSVHSGQGSRAFF; CDR3 DNA: TGCAGCGTTCATTCAGGGCAGGGGTCGCGAGCTTTCTTT
V gene: TRBV4-3; clone size: NA; J gene: TRBJ2-7; D gene: NA; CDR3 protein: CASSQVRGSYEQYF; CDR3 DNA: TGCGCCAGCAGCCAAGTTCGCGGCTCCTACGAGCAGTACTTC
V gene: TRBV6-5; clone size: NA; J gene: TRBJ1-1; D gene: NA; CDR3 protein: CASSSPRQVAFF; CDR3 DNA: TGTGCCAGCAGTTCTCCTCGTCAGGTGGCTTTCTTT
V gene: TRBV19; clone size: NA; J gene: TRBJ1-1; D gene: NA; CDR3 protein: CASSFRRGTEAFF; CDR3 DNA: TGTGCCAGTTCCTTCAGAAGGGGGACTGAAGCTTTCTTT
V gene: TRBV10-2; clone size: NA; J gene: TRBJ1-2; D gene: NA; CDR3 protein: CASSESSGTNYGYTF; CDR3 DNA: TGCGCCAGCAGTGAGTCGAGCGGAACTAACTATGGCTACACCTTC
V gene: TRBV20-1; clone size: NA; J gene: TRBJ2-2; D gene: NA; CDR3 protein: CSVPGAGELFF; CDR3 DNA: TGCAGTGTACCGGGAGCCGGGGAGCTGTTTTTT
V gene: TRBV10-2; clone size: NA; J gene: TRBJ2-2; D gene: TRBD2; CDR3 protein: CASCSGGGNTGELFF; CDR3 DNA: TGCGCCAGCTGCTCCGGGGGGGGGAACACCGGGGAGCTGTTTTTT
V gene: TRBV28; clone size: few; J gene: TRBJ1-3; D gene: NA; CDR3 protein: CASSFRASFAGNTIYF; CDR3 DNA: TGTGCCAGCAGTTTCCGCGCCTCCTTCGCTGGAAACACCATATATTTT
V gene: TRBV5-8; clone size: NA; J gene: TRBJ2-3; D gene: NA; CDR3 protein: CASSLEEEADTQYF; CDR3 DNA: TGTGCCAGCAGCCTGGAGGAGGAGGCAGATACGCAGTATTTT
V gene: TRBV10-3; clone size: NA; J gene: TRBJ1-1; D gene: NA; CDR3 protein: CAISGVERGFTEAFF; CDR3 DNA: TGTGCCATCAGTGGCGTTGAACGGGGGTTCACTGAAGCTTTCTTT
V gene: TRBV30; clone size: NA; J gene: TRBJ1-5; D gene: NA; CDR3 protein: CAWRIGTGNFGKQVKDQPQHF; CDR3 DNA: TGTGCCTGGAGAATCGGAACCGGAAACTTCGGGAAGCAGGTCAAGGATCAGCCCCAGCATTTT
V gene: TRBV28; clone size: NA; J gene: TRBJ2-7; D gene: NA; CDR3 protein: CASSLGGRTYEQYF; CDR3 DNA: TGTGCCAGCAGTTTGGGGGGAAGAACCTACGAGCAGTACTTC
V gene: TRBV20-1; clone size: NA; J gene: TRBJ2-7; D gene: NA; CDR3 protein: CSAPDSYEQYF; CDR3 DNA: TGCAGTGCTCCGGACTCGTACGAGCAGTACTTC
V gene: TRBV4-1; clone size: NA; J gene: TRBJ1-1; D gene: NA; CDR3 protein: CASSQDYGRTEAFF; CDR3 DNA: TGCGCCAGCAGCCAAGATTACGGTCGCACTGAAGCTTTCTTT
V gene: TRBV2; clone size: NA; J gene: TRBJ2-7; D gene: NA; CDR3 protein: CASSEAAGRYEQYF; CDR3 DNA: TGTGCCAGCAGTGAAGCGGCGGGAAGATACGAGCAGTACTTC
V gene: TRBV6-1; clone size: NA; J gene: TRBJ2-7; D gene: NA; CDR3 protein: CASSNHYEQYF; CDR3 DNA: TGTGCCAGCAGTAATCACTACGAGCAGTACTTC
V gene: TRBV5-6; clone size: NA; J gene: TRBJ2-5; D gene: TRBD1; CDR3 protein: CASSSTGARETQYF; CDR3 DNA: TGTGCCAGCAGCTCGACAGGGGCGCGTGAGACCCAGTACTTC
V gene: TRBV28; clone size: NA; J gene: TRBJ1-6; D gene: NA; CDR3 protein: CASRIMGPYNSPLHF; CDR3 DNA: TGTGCCAGCAGGATTATGGGCCCCTATAATTCACCCCTCCACTTT
V gene: TRBV5-1; clone size: NA; J gene: TRBJ1-4; D gene: TRBD1; CDR3 protein: CASSLSGQGSEKLFF; CDR3 DNA: TGCGCCAGCAGCTTGTCGGGACAGGGATCAGAAAAACTGTTTTTT
V gene: TRBV5-1; clone size: NA; J gene: TRBJ2-3; D gene: TRBD1; CDR3 protein: CASSRDRSTDTQYF; CDR3 DNA: TGCGCCAGCAGCCGGGACAGGAGCACAGATACGCAGTATTTT
V gene: TRBV20-1; clone size: NA; J gene: TRBJ1-4; D gene: NA; CDR3 protein: CSVHEEKLFF; CDR3 DNA: TGCAGTGTCCACGAGGAAAAACTGTTTTTT
V gene: TRBV28; clone size: NA; J gene: TRBJ1-1; D gene: TRBD1; CDR3 protein: CASSSSGTGNTEAFF; CDR3 DNA: TGTGCCAGCAGTTCTTCCGGGACAGGGAACACTGAAGCTTTCTTT
V gene: TRBV28; clone size: NA; J gene: TRBJ2-5; D gene: NA; CDR3 protein: CASSLRVRLTTQETQYF; CDR3 DNA: TGTGCCAGCAGTTTGAGGGTTCGGTTAACCACCCAAGAGACCCAGTACTTC
V gene: TRBV7-6; clone size: few; J gene: TRBJ1-4; D gene: NA; CDR3 protein: CNLQLNRVEKLFF; CDR3 DNA: TGTAACCTCCAATTAAACAGGGTTGAAAAACTGTTTTTT
V gene: TRBV5-1; clone size: NA; J gene: TRBJ2-7; D gene: TRBD2; CDR3 protein: CASSWAGGTSSYEQYF; CDR3 DNA: TGCGCCAGCAGCTGGGCGGGAGGGACCAGCTCCTACGAGCAGTACTTC
V gene: TRBV28; clone size: once; J gene: TRBJ1-3; D gene: NA; CDR3 protein: CASTPGSGNTIYF; CDR3 DNA: TGTGCCAGCACCCCAGGCTCTGGAAACACCATATATTTT
V gene: TRBV7-3; clone size: few; J gene: TRBJ2-2; D gene: TRBD1; CDR3 protein: CASSLKGTGDTGELFF; CDR3 DNA: TGTGCCAGCAGCTTAAAGGGGACAGGGGACACCGGGGAGCTGTTTTTT
V gene: TRBV30; clone size: NA; J gene: TRBJ1-2; D gene: NA; CDR3 protein: CAWSVRDGGYTF; CDR3 DNA: TGTGCCTGGAGTGTACGGGATGGGGGCTACACCTTC
V gene: TRBV14; clone size: once; J gene: TRBJ1-5; D gene: NA; CDR3 protein: CASSQGRGKQPQHF; CDR3 DNA: TGTGCCAGCAGCCAAGGTAGAGGGAAACAGCCCCAGCATTTT
V gene: TRBV2; clone size: NA; J gene: TRBJ1-2; D gene: TRBD1; CDR3 protein: CASSWDRATNYGYTF; CDR3 DNA: TGTGCCAGCAGTTGGGACAGGGCTACTAACTATGGCTACACCTTC
V gene: TRBV18; clone size: NA; J gene: TRBJ1-2; D gene: NA; CDR3 protein: CASSPDRDITYGYTF; CDR3 DNA: TGTGCCAGCTCACCAGATAGGGACATCACCTATGGCTACACCTTC
V gene: TRBV6-1; clone size: NA; J gene: TRBJ2-7; D gene: TRBD1; CDR3 protein: CASRTGSSRAYEQYF; CDR3 DNA: TGTGCCAGCAGGACAGGGTCGAGCAGGGCCTACGAGCAGTACTTC
V gene: TRBV30; clone size: NA; J gene: TRBJ1-1; D gene: NA; CDR3 protein: CAWCLTGNTEAFF; CDR3 DNA: TGTGCCTGGTGCCTGACGGGGAACACTGAAGCTTTCTTT
V gene: TRBV7-9; clone size: NA; J gene: TRBJ2-3; D gene: NA; CDR3 protein: CASSPRDPGTDTQYF; CDR3 DNA: TGTGCCAGCAGCCCCCGTGATCCAGGGACAGATACGCAGTATTTT
V gene: TRBV5-1; clone size: NA; J gene: TRBJ2-2; D gene: NA; CDR3 protein: CASSLRVPASGELFF; CDR3 DNA: TGCGCCAGCAGCCTCCGGGTACCCGCCTCCGGGGAGCTGTTTTTT
V gene: TRBV7-9; clone size: NA; J gene: TRBJ2-5; D gene: NA; CDR3 protein: CASSSTIEQYF; CDR3 DNA: TGTGCCAGCAGCTCAACCATTGAGCAGTACTTC
V gene: TRBV5-1; clone size: few; J gene: TRBJ1-5; D gene: NA; CDR3 protein: CAAGVQPQHF; CDR3 DNA: TGCGCCGCAGGGGTCCAGCCCCAGCATTTT
V gene: TRBV6-5; clone size: NA; J gene: TRBJ2-6; D gene: NA; CDR3 protein: CASTHGTGANVLTF; CDR3 DNA: TGTGCCAGCACCCACGGGACTGGGGCCAACGTCCTGACTTTC
V gene: TRBV27; clone size: NA; J gene: TRBJ1-2; D gene: TRBD1; CDR3 protein: CASSSRGEGYTF; CDR3 DNA: TGTGCCAGCAGTTCCAGGGGGGAAGGCTACACCTTC
V gene: TRBV7-9; clone size: NA; J gene: TRBJ1-5; D gene: NA; CDR3 protein: CASSLAGGNQPQHF; CDR3 DNA: TGTGCCAGCAGCTTAGCCGGGGGTAATCAGCCCCAGCATTTT